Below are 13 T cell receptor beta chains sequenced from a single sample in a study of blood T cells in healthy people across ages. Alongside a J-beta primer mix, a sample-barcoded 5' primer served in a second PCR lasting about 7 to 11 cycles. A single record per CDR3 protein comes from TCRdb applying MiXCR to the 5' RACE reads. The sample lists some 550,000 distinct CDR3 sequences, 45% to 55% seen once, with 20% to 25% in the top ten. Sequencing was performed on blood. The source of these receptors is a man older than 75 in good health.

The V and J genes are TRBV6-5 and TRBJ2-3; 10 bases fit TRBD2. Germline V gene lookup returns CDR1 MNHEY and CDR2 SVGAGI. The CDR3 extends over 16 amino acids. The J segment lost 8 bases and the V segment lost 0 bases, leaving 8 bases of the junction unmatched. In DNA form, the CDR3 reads TGTGCCAGCAGTTACTCCAATGGGCTAGCGGGAGCTACGCAGTATTTT. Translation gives CASSYSNGLAGATQYF.

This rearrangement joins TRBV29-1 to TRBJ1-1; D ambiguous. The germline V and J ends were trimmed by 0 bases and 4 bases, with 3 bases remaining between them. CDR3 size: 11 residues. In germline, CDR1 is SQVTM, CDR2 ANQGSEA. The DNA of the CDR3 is TGCAGCGTTGAAGAAAGCACTGAAGCTTTCTTT. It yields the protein CSVEESTEAFF.

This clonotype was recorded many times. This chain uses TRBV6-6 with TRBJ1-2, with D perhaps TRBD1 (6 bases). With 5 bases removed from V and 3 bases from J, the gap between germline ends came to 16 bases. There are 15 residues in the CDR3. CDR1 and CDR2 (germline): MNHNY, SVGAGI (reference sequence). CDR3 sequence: CASSGLTGYYYGYTF. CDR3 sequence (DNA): TGTGCCAGCAGTGGCCTCACAGGGTATTACTATGGCTACACCTTC.

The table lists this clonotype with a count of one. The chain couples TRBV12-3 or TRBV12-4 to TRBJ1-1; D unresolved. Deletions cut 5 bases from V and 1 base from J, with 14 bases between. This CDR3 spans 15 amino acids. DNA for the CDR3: TGTGCCAGCAGTACCGCCGGGGTGACGAACACTGAAGCTTTCTTT. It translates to CASSTAGVTNTEAFF.

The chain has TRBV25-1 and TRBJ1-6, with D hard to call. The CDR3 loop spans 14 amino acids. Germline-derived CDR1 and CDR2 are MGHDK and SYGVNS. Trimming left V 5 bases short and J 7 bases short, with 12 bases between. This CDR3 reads CASSPRGGNSPLHF. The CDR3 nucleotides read TGTGCCAGCAGTCCCCGGGGTGGAAATTCACCCCTCCACTTT.

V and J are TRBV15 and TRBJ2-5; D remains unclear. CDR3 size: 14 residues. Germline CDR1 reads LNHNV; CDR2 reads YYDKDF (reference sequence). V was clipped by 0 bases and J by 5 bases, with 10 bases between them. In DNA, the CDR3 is TGTGCCACCAGCAGAGATTCGGTGGTGGAGACCCAGTACTTC. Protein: CATSRDSVVETQYF.

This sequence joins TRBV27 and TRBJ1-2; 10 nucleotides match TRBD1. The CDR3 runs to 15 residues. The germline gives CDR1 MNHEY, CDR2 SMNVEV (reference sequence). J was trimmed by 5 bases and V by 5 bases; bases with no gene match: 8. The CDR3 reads CASSVRDRGSYGYTF. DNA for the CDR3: TGTGCCAGCAGTGTCCGGGACAGGGGTTCTTATGGCTACACCTTC.

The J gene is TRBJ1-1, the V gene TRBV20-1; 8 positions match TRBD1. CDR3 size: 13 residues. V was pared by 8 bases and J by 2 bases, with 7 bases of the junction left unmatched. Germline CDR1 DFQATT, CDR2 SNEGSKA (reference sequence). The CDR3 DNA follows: TGCAGTTCCGGGGGACAGGCCAACACTGAAGCTTTCTTT. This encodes CSSGGQANTEAFF.

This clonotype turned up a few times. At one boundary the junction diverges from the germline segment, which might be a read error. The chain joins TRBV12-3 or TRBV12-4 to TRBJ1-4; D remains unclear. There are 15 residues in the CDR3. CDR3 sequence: CASSLSSRANEKLFF. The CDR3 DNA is TGTGCCAGTAGTTTATCAAGTCGGGCAAATGAAAAACTGTTTTTT.

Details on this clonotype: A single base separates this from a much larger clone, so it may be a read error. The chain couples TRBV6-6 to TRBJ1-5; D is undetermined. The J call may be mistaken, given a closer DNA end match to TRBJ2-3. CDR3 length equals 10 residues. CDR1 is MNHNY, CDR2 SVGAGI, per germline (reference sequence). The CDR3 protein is CASSYQPQYF. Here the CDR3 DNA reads TGTGCCAGCAGTTACCAGCCCCAGTATTTT.

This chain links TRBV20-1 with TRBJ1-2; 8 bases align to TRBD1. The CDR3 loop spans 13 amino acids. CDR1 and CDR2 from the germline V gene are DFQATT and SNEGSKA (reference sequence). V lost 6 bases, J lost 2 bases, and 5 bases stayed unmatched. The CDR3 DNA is TGCAGTGCGACCCGGGACAGGAACTATGGCTACACCTTC. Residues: CSATRDRNYGYTF.

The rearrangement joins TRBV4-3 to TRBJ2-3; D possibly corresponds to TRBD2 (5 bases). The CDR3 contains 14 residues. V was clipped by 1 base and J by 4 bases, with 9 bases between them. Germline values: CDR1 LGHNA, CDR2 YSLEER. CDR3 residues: CASSQARDADTQYF. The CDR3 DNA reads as TGCGCCAGCAGCCAAGCTCGGGATGCAGATACGCAGTATTTT.

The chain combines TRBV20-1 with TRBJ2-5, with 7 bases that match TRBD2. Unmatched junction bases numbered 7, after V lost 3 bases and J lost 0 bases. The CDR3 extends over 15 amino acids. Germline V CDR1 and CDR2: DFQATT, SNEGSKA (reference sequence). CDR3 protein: CSASLGGGYQETQYF. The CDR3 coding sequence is TGCAGTGCTAGCCTCGGGGGAGGGTACCAAGAGACCCAGTACTTC.